This entry lists 18 T cell receptor beta chains sequenced from one sample in a study of siplizumab effects on memory and regulatory T cells (dated by TCRdb to between 2018 and 2021). Receptors were amplified or captured by the immunoSEQ multiplex PCR assay. TCRdb provides this immuneACCESS table in a form limited to in-frame rearrangements. Some clones are lacking; in checked studies, under half of them reflect an unresolved V gene, and why the rest are absent is not known. Within this sample are roughly 100,000 clones, with around 90% of them counted one time only. The biggest ten clones account for approximately 12% of the sample. What was sequenced was non-Treg CD4+ T cells sorted from blood. The meaning of the sample's cell subset or site label: FACS-sorted unstimulated CD4+ non-regulatory T cells. These TCRs come from a human donor in good health.

The chain carries TRBV11-2 and TRBJ2-7; 8 nucleotides line up with TRBD2. This CDR3 region has 15 residues. The V and J ends lost 5 bases and 1 base, in that order; junction bases with no gene match: 7. Germline lookup yields CDR1 SGHAT and CDR2 FQNNGV. CDR3 nucleotides: TGTGCCAGCAGCCGACGCGGGGGGAAATCCTACGAGCAGTACTTC. Its translation: CASSRRGGKSYEQYF.

The J gene is TRBJ1-1, the V gene TRBV29-1, with a possible D match to TRBD1 (5 bases). Between the trimmed V and J ends, which lost 6 bases and 1 base, there was a span of 18 bases. This CDR3 comprises 15 residues. Germline CDR1 reads SQVTM; CDR2 reads ANQGSEA. The CDR3 nucleotides are TGCAGCGTCCCCCCCCCAGGGATCCGGAACACTGAAGCTTTCTTT. The encoded protein is CSVPPPGIRNTEAFF.

Points on this clone: A read error may produce the germline difference seen at one junction end. J is TRBJ2-7 and V is TRBV5-5; D is unresolved. This CDR3 spans 11 amino acids. The V gene's germline CDR1 is SGHKS and CDR2 YYEKEE (reference sequence). This CDR3 is CASSFNYKMNF. For the CDR3, the DNA is TGTGCCAGCAGCTTCAATTACAAGATGAACTTC.

The V and J genes are TRBV5-1 and TRBJ2-5; possible D gene TRBD2, 6 bases. Germline loops: CDR1 SGHRS, CDR2 YFSETQ. V was clipped by 0 bases and J by 4 bases, with 19 bases between them. The CDR3 contains 17 residues. Here the CDR3 reads CASSLAPLAISGETQYF. CDR3 bases: TGCGCCAGCAGCTTGGCCCCTCTAGCGATAAGCGGAGAGACCCAGTACTTC.

The chain joins TRBV5-1 to TRBJ2-7; D is unclear. Germline V gives CDR1 SGHRS, CDR2 YFSETQ. V was cut by 0 bases and J by 2 bases, with 9 bases left in between. The CDR3 length is 14 residues. CDR3 DNA: TGCGCCAGCAGCTTGGAAGGCACTACCTACGAGCAGTACTTC. Its translation is CASSLEGTTYEQYF.

The V and J genes are TRBV5-6 and TRBJ2-3; D uncertain. Germline V gene data show CDR1 as SGHDT and CDR2 as YYEEEE. The CDR3 has 13 amino acids. Trimming took 4 bases from V and 3 from J, leaving 9 bases between them. Here the CDR3 reads CASSRRLTDTQYF. Written as DNA, the CDR3 is TGTGCCAGCAGCCGCCGGTTGACAGATACGCAGTATTTT.

The chain couples TRBV4-1 to TRBJ1-2; the match to TRBD1 covers 7 bases. This CDR3 comprises 13 residues. Looked up from germline, CDR1 is MGHRA and CDR2 is YSYEKL. J lost 4 bases, V lost 6 bases, and 5 bases had no gene match. The CDR3 sequence is CASRTGSGYGYTF. DNA for the CDR3: TGCGCCAGCAGGACAGGGTCCGGCTATGGCTACACCTTC.

This chain links TRBV28 with TRBJ2-3; no firm D call. The V and J ends lost 5 bases and 0 bases respectively, with 3 bases between them. The germline V gene has CDR1 MDHEN and CDR2 SYDVKM. CDR3 size: 12 residues. The chain's CDR3 is CASSASTDTQYF. As DNA, the CDR3 is TGTGCCAGCAGTGCTAGCACAGATACGCAGTATTTT.

This clone appeared a single time. The genes are TRBV7-2 and TRBJ1-1, with unresolved D. The ends were cut back, 4 bases at V and 3 bases at J, with 9 bases in the middle. The V gene's germline CDR1 is SGHTA and CDR2 FQGNSA. CDR3 length: 13 residues. Here the CDR3 DNA reads TGTGCCAGCAGCTCACCCGGCCACACTGAAGCTTTCTTT. Translating gives CASSSPGHTEAFF.

The chain combines TRBV30 with TRBJ1-2, with D perhaps matching TRBD1 (6 bases). The ends were cut back, 4 bases at V and 8 bases at J, with 20 bases in the middle. Germline CDR1 and CDR2: GTSNPN and SVGIG (reference sequence). The CDR3 loop spans 14 amino acids. In DNA form, the CDR3 reads TGTGCCTGGACCCTAACGCGGGGGGCGAGGGGCTACACCTTC. As protein: CAWTLTRGARGYTF.

This sequence joins TRBV29-1 and TRBJ2-7; TRBD1 is a possible D gene (5 bases). The CDR3 runs 11 residues. Germline CDR1 and CDR2: SQVTM and ANQGSEA. V lost 4 bases and J 4 bases, leaving 8 bases between the germline ends. Written as DNA, the CDR3 is TGCAGCGTTGCCCAGGGTTACGAGCAGTACTTC. Its protein product is CSVAQGYEQYF.

The chain carries TRBV6-1 and TRBJ2-7, with no clear D. This CDR3 comprises 15 residues. Trimming shortened V by 7 bases and J by 0 bases, and 16 bases separated the two germline ends. Germline values: CDR1 MNHNS, CDR2 SASEGT. This chain's CDR3 is CASITTGSSSYEQYF. Here the CDR3 DNA reads TGTGCCAGCATAACTACCGGGTCCAGCTCCTACGAGCAGTACTTC.

This sequence joins TRBV6-1 and TRBJ2-1; no firm D call. CDR1 MNHNS and CDR2 SASEGT come from the germline V gene. V gave up 3 bases and J gave up 0 bases, with 9 bases separating them. The CDR3 is made up of 15 amino acids. CDR3 in amino acids: CASSEPPSSYNEQFF. The DNA of the CDR3 is TGTGCCAGCAGTGAGCCCCCCAGCTCCTACAATGAGCAGTTCTTC.

The chain joins TRBV5-1 to TRBJ2-7, with D perhaps TRBD1 (6 bases). CDR3 size: 14 residues. Germline CDR1 is SGHRS and CDR2 is YFSETQ. The germline V and J ends were trimmed by 1 base and 4 bases, with 12 bases remaining between them. DNA for the CDR3: TGCGCCAGCAGCTTGTTGACAGGACCTTACGAGCAGTACTTC. Translated, it gives CASSLLTGPYEQYF.

J is TRBJ2-1 and V is TRBV15, with D perhaps TRBD2 (7 bases). The CDR3 has 16 amino acids. V was pared by 0 bases and J by 0 bases, with 9 bases between. Looked up from germline, CDR1 is LNHNV and CDR2 is YYDKDF (reference sequence). The chain's CDR3 is CATSRDRGGSYNEQFF. CDR3 coding DNA: TGTGCCACCAGCAGAGATAGGGGGGGCTCCTACAATGAGCAGTTCTTC.

The chain couples TRBV28 to TRBJ1-5; no clear D. The CDR3 contains 18 residues. Trimming stripped 8 bases from V and 5 bases from J, with 28 bases between. The germline V gene encodes CDR1 MDHEN and CDR2 SYDVKM. The CDR3 sequence: CASLGRRWSHREYQPQHF. The CDR3 DNA reads as TGTGCCAGCTTAGGCAGACGTTGGAGCCACCGGGAATATCAGCCCCAGCATTTT.

The genes are TRBV4-2 and TRBJ2-5; 7 bases align to TRBD2. The germline CDR1 and CDR2 sequences are LGHNA and YNFKEQ. V lost 1 base and J lost 0; bases outside the gene matches: 8. CDR3 length: 17 amino acids. The CDR3 reads CASSQGGGPTYQETQYF. The CDR3 nucleotides read TGTGCCAGCAGCCAAGGGGGGGGACCAACGTACCAAGAGACCCAGTACTTC.

This chain uses TRBV29-1 with TRBJ2-1; D not resolved. Germline-derived CDR1 and CDR2 are SQVTM and ANQGSEA. V lost 6 bases, J lost 4 bases, and 16 bases lay in between. The CDR3 has 14 residues. As DNA, the CDR3 is TGCAGCGTCTCAAGGTCCGCAGATTACAATGAGCAGTTCTTC. It codes for CSVSRSADYNEQFF.